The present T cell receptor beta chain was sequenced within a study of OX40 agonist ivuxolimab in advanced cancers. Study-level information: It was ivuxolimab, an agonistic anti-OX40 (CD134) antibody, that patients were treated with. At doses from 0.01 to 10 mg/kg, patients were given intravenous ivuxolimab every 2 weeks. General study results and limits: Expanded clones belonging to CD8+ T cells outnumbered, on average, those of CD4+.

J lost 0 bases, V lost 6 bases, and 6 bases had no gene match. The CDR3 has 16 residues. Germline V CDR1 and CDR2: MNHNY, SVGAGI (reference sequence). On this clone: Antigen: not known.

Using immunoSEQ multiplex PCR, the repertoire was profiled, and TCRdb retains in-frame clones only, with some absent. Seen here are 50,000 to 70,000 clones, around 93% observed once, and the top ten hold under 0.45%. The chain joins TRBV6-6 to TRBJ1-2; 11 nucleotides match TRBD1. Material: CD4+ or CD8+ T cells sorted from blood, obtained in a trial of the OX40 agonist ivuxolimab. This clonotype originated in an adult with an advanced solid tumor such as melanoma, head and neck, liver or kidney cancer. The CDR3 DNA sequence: TGTGCCAGCAGCAGAGGGACAGGGGGAGCTAACTATGGCTACACCTTC. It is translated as CASSRGTGGANYGYTF.